The source of this T cell receptor (beta chain) is a study of shared clonotypes between healthy human individuals. Study-wide findings and caveats: Naive CD4 clonotypes were shared across several donors at about 5.3%.

Notes on this clone: The antigen is unknown.

The method was immunoSEQ multiplex PCR; TCRdb's version includes in-frame clones alone and lacks a portion of them. The data show about 2.4 million clones, with around nine tenths seen just once and roughly 0.15% held by the top ten. V shed 6 bases and J shed 8 bases, with 10 bases lying between them. Germline V gene lookup returns CDR1 ENHRY and CDR2 SYGVKD. The CDR3 contains 12 residues. Donors included only healthy HIV-negative adults lacking recent acute infections or vaccinations. The V call is TRBV10-3, the J call TRBJ1-4; D might be TRBD1 (6 bases). This TCR was recovered from a young man in good health. The sample consisted of naive CD4+ T cells sorted from blood. Stated subset: CD45RA+ positively selected. As DNA, the CDR3 is TGTGCCATCAGCAACAGGGACGAAAAACTGTTTTTT. It is translated as CAISNRDEKLFF.